The next 3 T cell receptor beta chains were all read from a single sample in a study of blood T cell repertoires in COVID-19. Produced via immunoSEQ multiplex PCR; TCRdb's table is partial and in-frame only. The data hold around 320,000 clones, with over 85% observed a single time. Sequenced sample: peripheral blood. The receptors here all came from a woman aged 30 to 39 with COVID-19, enrolled during active disease.

This chain uses TRBV27 with TRBJ2-5; D remains ambiguous. With 3 bases removed from V and 4 bases from J, the gap between germline ends came to 9 bases. CDR1 MNHEY and CDR2 SMNVEV come from the germline V gene (reference sequence). The CDR3 sequence is 13 residues long. CDR3 loop: CASSLRRAETQYF. The CDR3 DNA follows: TGTGCCAGCAGTTTGAGGCGTGCAGAGACCCAGTACTTC.

The rearrangement joins TRBV6-1 to TRBJ1-1, with unresolved D. CDR3 length: 15 residues. V was clipped by 1 base and J by 1 base, with 10 bases between them. Per the germline V gene, CDR1 is MNHNS and CDR2 is SASEGT. The CDR3, as DNA: TGTGCCAGCAGTGAAGTGTGGGCCCCGAACACTGAAGCTTTCTTT. Protein sequence: CASSEVWAPNTEAFF.

V and J are TRBV19 and TRBJ1-5; D is perhaps TRBD1 (5 bases). V gave up 3 bases and J gave up 2 bases, with 8 bases separating them. Germline V gene sequence: CDR1 LNHDA, CDR2 SQIVND (reference sequence). This CDR3 contains 14 residues. The CDR3 coding sequence is TGTGCCAGTAGTATCACGGGGGGCAATCAGCCCCAGCATTTT. Its protein is CASSITGGNQPQHF.